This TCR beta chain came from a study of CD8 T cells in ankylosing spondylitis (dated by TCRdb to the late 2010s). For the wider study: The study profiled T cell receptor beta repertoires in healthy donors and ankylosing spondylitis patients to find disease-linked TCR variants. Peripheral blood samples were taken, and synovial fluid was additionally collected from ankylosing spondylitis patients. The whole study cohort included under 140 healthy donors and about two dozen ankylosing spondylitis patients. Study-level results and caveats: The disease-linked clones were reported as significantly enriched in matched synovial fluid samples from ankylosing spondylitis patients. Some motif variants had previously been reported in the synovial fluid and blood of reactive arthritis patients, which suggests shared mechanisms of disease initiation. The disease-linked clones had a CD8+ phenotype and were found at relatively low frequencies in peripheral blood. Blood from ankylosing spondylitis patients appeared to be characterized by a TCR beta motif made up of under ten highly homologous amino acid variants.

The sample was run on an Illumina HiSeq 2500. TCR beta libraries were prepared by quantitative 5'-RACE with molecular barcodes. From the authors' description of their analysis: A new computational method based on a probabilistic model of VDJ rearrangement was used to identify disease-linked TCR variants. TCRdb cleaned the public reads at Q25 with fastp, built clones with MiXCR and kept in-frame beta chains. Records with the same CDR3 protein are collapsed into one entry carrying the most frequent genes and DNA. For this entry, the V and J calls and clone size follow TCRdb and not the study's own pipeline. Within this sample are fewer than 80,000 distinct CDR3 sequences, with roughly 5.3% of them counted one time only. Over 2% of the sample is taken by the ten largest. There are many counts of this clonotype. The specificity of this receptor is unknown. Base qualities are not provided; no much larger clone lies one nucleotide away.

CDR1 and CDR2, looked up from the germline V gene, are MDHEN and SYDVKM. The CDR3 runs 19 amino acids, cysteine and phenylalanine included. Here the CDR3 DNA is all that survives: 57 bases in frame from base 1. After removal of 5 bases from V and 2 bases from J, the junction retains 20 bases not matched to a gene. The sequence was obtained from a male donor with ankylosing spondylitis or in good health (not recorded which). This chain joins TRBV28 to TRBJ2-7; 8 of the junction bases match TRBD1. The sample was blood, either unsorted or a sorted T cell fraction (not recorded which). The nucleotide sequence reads TGTGCCAGCAGTGCTCCGGGACAGGCATCCAAGACTAACACCTACGAGCAGTACTTC. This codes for CASSAPGQASKTNTYEQYF. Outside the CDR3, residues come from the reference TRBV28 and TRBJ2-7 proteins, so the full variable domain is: DVKVTQSSRYLVKRTGEKVFLECVQDMDHENMFWYRQDPGLGLRLIYFSYDVKMKEKGDIPEGYSVSREKKERFSLILESASTNQTSMYLCASSAPGQASKTNTYEQYFGPGTRLTVT.